Each of the 23 T cell receptor beta chains below was sequenced from the same sample in a study of T cells in Graves' hyperthyroidism and ophthalmopathy. RNA transcripts provided the source from which TCR beta CDR3 regions were amplified. Primed by the HTBI set, a first-round RT-PCR was run on the TCR CDR3. TCRdb re-called the multiplex PCR reads with MiXCR, one entry per CDR3 protein. The data hold approximately 570,000 distinct CDR3 sequences, with less than 20% observed a single time. Input material: blood. The receptors derive from a man aged 40-50 years with Graves' ophthalmopathy.

The V call is TRBV20-1, the J call TRBJ2-3; 9 bases map to TRBD2. This CDR3 region has 17 residues. V lost 6 bases and J lost 1; bases outside the gene matches: 14. The germline V gene has CDR1 DFQATT and CDR2 SNEGSKA (reference sequence). CDR3 nucleotide sequence: TGCAGTGCGCCCCCCCAGGGACTAGCAAGGGGCACAGATACGCAGTATTTT. It is translated as CSAPPQGLARGTDTQYF.

This clonotype turned up a few times. The V call is TRBV28, the J call TRBJ2-7; 10 bases line up with TRBD2. The germline CDR1 and CDR2 sequences are MDHEN and SYDVKM. The CDR3 has 12 amino acids. With V trimmed by 10 bases and J by 5 bases, 5 bases remained unmatched. The CDR3 sequence is CATGLAIDEQYF. For the CDR3, the DNA is TGTGCCACGGGACTAGCGATCGACGAGCAGTACTTC.

This clonotype has only a few counts. The V gene is TRBV3-1, the J gene TRBJ2-5; TRBD1 is a possible D gene (7 bases). Trimming took off 2 bases at V and 7 bases at J, with 23 bases between the two ends. Germline lookup yields CDR1 LGHDT and CDR2 YNNKEL (reference sequence). The CDR3 spans 17 residues. The CDR3 protein is CASSQSPGGGGTGTQYF. The CDR3, as DNA: TGTGCCAGCAGCCAATCTCCCGGAGGGGGCGGAACGGGGACCCAGTACTTC.

This chain uses TRBV7-2 with TRBJ2-2; perhaps TRBD2 as D (5 bases). Between the trimmed V and J ends, which lost 5 bases and 0 bases, there was a span of 25 bases. Per germline, CDR1 SGHTA and CDR2 FQGNSA. The CDR3 consists of 20 residues. The CDR3 is CASSLDTRTGWEPNTGELFF. The DNA for the CDR3 is TGTGCCAGCAGCCTAGACACCCGAACGGGTTGGGAGCCGAACACCGGGGAGCTGTTTTTT.

This clonotype was picked up a small number of times. CDR3 in DNA: TGCAGTGCCCCCGGGACAGGTCTCTACGAGCAGTACTTC. This encodes CSAPGTGLYEQYF. The gene calls are TRBV20-1 and TRBJ2-7, with TRBD1 matching 8 bases. The CDR3 covers 13 residues. Germline V gene data show CDR1 as DFQATT and CDR2 as SNEGSKA (reference sequence). Trimming cost V 6 bases and J 3 bases; bases outside gene matches: 7.

This clonotype occurred many times. The rearrangement links TRBV3-1 to TRBJ1-1; D not resolved. The CDR3 consists of 13 residues. Germline values: CDR1 LGHDT, CDR2 YNNKEL (reference sequence). Trimming left V 4 bases short and J 5 bases short, with 11 bases between. The CDR3 DNA is TGTGCCAGCAGCCTGGACCTAGTGACTGAAGCTTTCTTT. Translated: CASSLDLVTEAFF.

There are many counts of this clonotype. The rearrangement uses TRBV7-2 and TRBJ2-1; tentatively, D is TRBD1 or TRBD2 (5 bases each). CDR1 SGHTA and CDR2 FQGNSA come from the germline V gene. This CDR3 contains 16 residues. The V end was cut by 1 base, the J end by 0 bases, with 10 bases between. The CDR3 loop reads CASSLVRGFSYNEQFF. In DNA form, the CDR3 reads TGTGCCAGCAGCTTAGTGAGGGGCTTCTCCTACAATGAGCAGTTCTTC.

This clonotype was seen only a few times. The V gene is TRBV6-1, the J gene TRBJ2-2; 7 positions match TRBD2. Germline loops: CDR1 MNHNS, CDR2 SASEGT. Germline trimming cut 5 bases from V and 1 base from J; bases unmatched to any gene: 7. This CDR3 comprises 16 residues. CDR3 sequence reads: CASSSLGLVNTGELFF. The CDR3, as DNA: TGTGCCAGCAGTTCCCTCGGACTAGTGAACACCGGGGAGCTGTTTTTT.

This clonotype was seen repeatedly, ten times or more. The chain is built from TRBV5-6 and TRBJ1-1; no clear D gene. Per the germline V gene, CDR1 is SGHDT and CDR2 is YYEEEE. The V and J ends lost 8 bases and 1 base respectively, with 18 bases between them. CDR3 length: 15 amino acids. CDR3 DNA sequence: TGTGCCAGTTTTGGATACGTACACCGGAACACTGAAGCTTTCTTT. As protein: CASFGYVHRNTEAFF.

This clonotype appeared many times. The V gene is TRBV28, the J gene TRBJ2-4, with TRBD2 as a possible D gene (7 bases). V was clipped by 7 bases and J by 1 base, with 20 bases between them. This CDR3 is built from 17 residues. Germline CDR1 MDHEN, CDR2 SYDVKM. This CDR3 is CASTTLRGGGAKNIQYF. CDR3 DNA sequence: TGTGCCAGCACCACCCTCAGGGGAGGGGGGGCCAAAAACATTCAGTACTTC.

This clonotype was counted at least ten times. The chain employs TRBV12-3 or TRBV12-4 and TRBJ1-1; possible D gene TRBD1, 6 bases. Between the trimmed V and J ends, which lost 7 bases and 1 base, there was a span of 10 bases. This CDR3 is built from 13 residues. As DNA, the CDR3 is TGTGCCAGCATTGTGACAGGGAACACTGAAGCTTTCTTT. Encoded protein: CASIVTGNTEAFF.

This clonotype was observed a handful of times. This chain joins TRBV5-5 and TRBJ1-1; D gene uncertain. The CDR3 extends over 14 amino acids. Between the trimmed V and J ends, which lost 4 bases and 4 bases, there was a span of 14 bases. Germline-derived CDR1 and CDR2 are SGHKS and YYEKEE (reference sequence). CDR3 coding DNA: TGTGCCAGCAGCCCGGGCTGGGCGGGCACTGAAGCTTTCTTT. It codes for CASSPGWAGTEAFF.

This clonotype was recorded at least ten times. The rearrangement uses TRBV20-1 and TRBJ2-1; 8 nucleotides match TRBD2. V was clipped by 1 base and J by 4 bases; unmatched bases: 6. Germline V gene data show CDR1 as DFQATT and CDR2 as SNEGSKA (reference sequence). The CDR3 is 15 amino acids. The CDR3 is CSARVAGIFYNEQFF. CDR3 nucleotides: TGCAGTGCTAGAGTAGCGGGGATCTTTTACAATGAGCAGTTCTTC.

This rearrangement joins TRBV12-3 or TRBV12-4 to TRBJ2-2; the match to TRBD2 covers 13 bases. This CDR3 has 15 amino acids. In DNA form, the CDR3 reads TGTGGGACTAGCGGGAGAAATGCGAACACCGGGGAGCTGTTTTTT. Amino acids: CGTSGRNANTGELFF.

The genes are TRBV6-1 and TRBJ1-6; no definite D call. The ends were cut back, 6 bases at V and 8 bases at J, with 20 bases in the middle. The CDR3 runs 16 residues. The germline gives CDR1 MNHNS, CDR2 SASEGT. CDR3 protein: CASSPVRGWRDSPLHF. CDR3 in DNA: TGTGCCAGCAGCCCAGTGAGAGGGTGGAGGGATTCACCCCTCCACTTT.

The V gene is TRBV15, the J gene TRBJ2-5; 9 bases align to TRBD1. The V and J ends lost 2 bases and 4 bases, in that order; junction bases with no gene match: 8. Germline V gene data show CDR1 as LNHNV and CDR2 as YYDKDF (reference sequence). The CDR3 extends over 16 amino acids. CDR3 amino acids: CATSRQNRGRGETQYF. The DNA for the CDR3 is TGTGCCACCAGCAGACAGAACAGGGGGCGCGGAGAGACCCAGTACTTC.

This rearrangement joins TRBV19 to TRBJ1-6; 10 bases are a match to TRBD1. The CDR3 extends over 14 amino acids. Trimming cost V 6 bases and J 11 bases; bases outside gene matches: 7. Germline V gene sequence: CDR1 LNHDA, CDR2 SQIVND (reference sequence). The CDR3 is CASRRQGAGAPLHF. The CDR3 coding sequence is TGTGCCAGTAGGCGACAGGGGGCGGGTGCACCCCTCCACTTT.

This clonotype showed up many times. This rearrangement joins TRBV12-5 to TRBJ2-1, with TRBD2 matching 15 bases. V was pared by 1 base and J by 8 bases, with 3 bases of the junction left unmatched. Germline-derived CDR1 and CDR2 are LGHNT and FRNRAP. The CDR3 is 16 residues long. CDR3 loop: CASGLGTSGGGDEQFF. The CDR3 region has the DNA TGTGCTAGTGGTTTGGGGACTAGCGGGGGGGGCGATGAGCAGTTCTTC.

This clonotype was seen a few times. The rearrangement joins TRBV9 to TRBJ2-5; D might be TRBD1 or TRBD2, each matching 6 bases. The germline V and J ends were trimmed by 1 base and 0 bases, with 10 bases remaining between them. The CDR3 has 15 amino acids. Germline assignment: CDR1 SGDLS and CDR2 YYNGEE. The chain's CDR3 is CASSVTGANQETQYF. CDR3 DNA: TGTGCCAGCAGCGTAACGGGGGCAAACCAAGAGACCCAGTACTTC.

This clonotype has ten or more counts. The chain has TRBV7-9 and TRBJ2-5; D might be TRBD1 or TRBD2, each matching 5 bases. Germline CDR1 reads SEHNR; CDR2 reads FQNEAQ (reference sequence). This CDR3 is built from 12 residues. The V end lost 6 bases, the J end lost 13 bases, and 18 bases lay between the germline ends. The CDR3 spells CASSPTVGTGYF. The CDR3 DNA is TGTGCCAGCAGTCCCACGGTCGGGACGGGGTACTTC.

This rearrangement joins TRBV20-1 to TRBJ1-5; 7 bases are shared with TRBD1. Germline loops: CDR1 DFQATT, CDR2 SNEGSKA (reference sequence). This CDR3 contains 15 residues. The junction had 6 bases not matched to a gene; V was cut back by 2 bases and J by 2 bases. Here the CDR3 DNA reads TGCAGTGCTAGACAAGACAGGGTCGGCAATCAGCCCCAGCATTTT. Protein sequence: CSARQDRVGNQPQHF.

DNA of the CDR3: TGTGCCAGCAGTCGGGATATTCAGGCGGGCTACACCTTC. It yields the protein CASSRDIQAGYTF. The chain recombines TRBV6-1 with TRBJ1-2; D gene ambiguous. The CDR3 contains 13 residues. V lost 5 bases and J 8 bases, leaving 15 bases between the germline ends. The germline V gene has CDR1 MNHNS and CDR2 SASEGT.

This clonotype was seen more than once but under ten times. The chain recombines TRBV5-1 with TRBJ2-7; no firm D call. Germline V gene sequence: CDR1 SGHRS, CDR2 YFSETQ. There are 16 residues in the CDR3. Trimming took off 0 bases at V and 5 bases at J, with 18 bases between the two ends. DNA for the CDR3: TGCGCCAGCAGCTTGGATACTCCGACCGGACGGGACGAGCAGTACTTC. This sequence encodes CASSLDTPTGRDEQYF.